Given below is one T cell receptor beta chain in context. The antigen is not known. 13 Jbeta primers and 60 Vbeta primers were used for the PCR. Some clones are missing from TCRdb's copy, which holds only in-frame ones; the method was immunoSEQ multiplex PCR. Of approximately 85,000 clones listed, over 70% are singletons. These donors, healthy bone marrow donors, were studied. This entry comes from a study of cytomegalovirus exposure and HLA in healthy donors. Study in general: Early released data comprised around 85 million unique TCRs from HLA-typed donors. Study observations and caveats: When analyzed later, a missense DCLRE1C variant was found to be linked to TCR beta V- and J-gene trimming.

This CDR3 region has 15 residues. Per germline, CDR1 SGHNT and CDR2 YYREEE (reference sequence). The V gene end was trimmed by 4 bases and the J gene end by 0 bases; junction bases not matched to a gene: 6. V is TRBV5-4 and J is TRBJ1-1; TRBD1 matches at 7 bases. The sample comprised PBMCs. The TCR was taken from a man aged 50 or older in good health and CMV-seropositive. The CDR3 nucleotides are TGTGCCAGCAGCCCCACAGGGGAACTGAACACTGAAGCTTTCTTT. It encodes CASSPTGELNTEAFF. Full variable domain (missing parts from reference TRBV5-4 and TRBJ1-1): ETGVTQSPTHLIKTRGQQVTLRCSSQSGHNTVSWYQQALGQGPQFIFQYYREEENGRGNFPPRFSGLQFPNYSSELNVNALELDDSALYLCASSPTGELNTEAFFGQGTRLTVV.